Presented here are 28 T cell receptor beta chains from one specimen sequenced in a study of shared clonotypes between healthy human individuals. The naive CD8 population came from CD45RO-negative cells selected for CCR7, without terminally differentiated effector memory CD45RA+ cells. Measured with immunoSEQ multiplex PCR; TCRdb has only the in-frame clones, and not every one. Counted here are around 700,000 clones, about 91% occurring once; the ten biggest clones make up approximately 24%. Material: naive CD8+ T cells sorted from blood. These receptors came from a man aged 25 to 40 in good health.

This chain connects TRBV7-9 to TRBJ2-7; 8 nucleotides align to TRBD2. With V trimmed by 2 bases and J by 1 base, 7 bases remained unmatched. Per the germline V gene, CDR1 is SEHNR and CDR2 is FQNEAQ (reference sequence). The CDR3 spans 16 residues. CDR3: CASSLLLAGLSYEQYF. Here the CDR3 DNA reads TGTGCCAGCAGCTTACTCCTAGCGGGCTTGTCCTACGAGCAGTACTTC.

The rearrangement links TRBV6-6 to TRBJ2-3, with D possibly TRBD2 on 5 matching bases. Trimming took 5 bases from V and 1 from J, leaving 13 bases between them. The CDR3 consists of 15 residues. Per the germline V gene, CDR1 is MNHNY and CDR2 is SVGAGI (reference sequence). In DNA form, the CDR3 reads TGTGCCAGCAGTAACCTTCGAGGGCGCACAGATACGCAGTATTTT. Protein sequence: CASSNLRGRTDTQYF.

The rearrangement uses TRBV9 and TRBJ2-7; D not resolved. This CDR3 has 14 residues. Germline V gives CDR1 SGDLS, CDR2 YYNGEE. Trimming stripped 0 bases from V and 6 bases from J, with 13 bases between. CDR3 protein: CASSVEPVSVEQYF. As DNA, the CDR3 is TGTGCCAGCAGCGTAGAGCCAGTATCGGTCGAGCAGTACTTC.

The genes are TRBV27 and TRBJ1-1; no firm D call. The CDR3 runs 13 residues. Per germline, CDR1 MNHEY and CDR2 SMNVEV (reference sequence). V was shortened by 4 bases and J by 3 bases, with 9 bases between the two germline ends. The CDR3 sequence: CASSSQEYTEAFF. The CDR3, as DNA: TGTGCCAGCAGTTCACAAGAGTACACTGAAGCTTTCTTT.

With respect to this clone: The same CDR3 is also encoded by other DNA sequences in this sample. This rearrangement joins TRBV27 to TRBJ1-5; D not certain. CDR1 and CDR2 from the germline V gene are MNHEY and SMNVEV (reference sequence). The CDR3 runs to 13 residues. V lost 5 bases, J lost 8 bases, and 13 bases lay in between. The CDR3 DNA reads TGTGCCAGCAGTAATGGACCACTCAAGCCCCAGCATTTT. Its translation: CASSNGPLKPQHF.

J is TRBJ2-7 and V is TRBV7-9, with D maybe TRBD1 (5 bases). V lost 1 base and J 6 bases, leaving 7 bases between the germline ends. The CDR3 consists of 12 residues. Germline-derived CDR1 and CDR2 are SEHNR and FQNEAQ (reference sequence). DNA for the CDR3: TGTGCCAGCAGCTTAGAGGGGTTCGAGCAGTACTTC. Translation gives CASSLEGFEQYF.

The chain's CDR3 is CSAGLQYF. The CDR3 nucleotides read TGCAGTGCTGGATTGCAGTATTTT. This sequence joins TRBV20-1 and TRBJ2-3; the D is unclear. Germline V gene sequence: CDR1 DFQATT, CDR2 SNEGSKA (reference sequence). The CDR3 covers 8 residues. V lost 5 bases to trimming and J lost 11 bases, with 5 bases between them.

This clone was counted a single time. A junction boundary mismatches the germline segment, possibly from a read error. The chain employs TRBV19 and TRBJ2-7; D possibly matches TRBD1 or TRBD2 (5 bases each). CDR1 LNHDA and CDR2 SQIVND come from the germline V gene (reference sequence). This CDR3 is 12 amino acids long. In DNA, the CDR3 is TGTGCCAATAGTCCGGGGCTCGCCGAGCAGTACTTC. Protein sequence: CANSPGLAEQYF. Full variable domain (missing parts from reference TRBV19 and TRBJ2-7): DGGITQSPKYLFRKEGQNVTLSCEQNLNHDAMYWYRQDPGQGLRLIYYSQIVNDFQKGDIAEGYSVSREKKESFPLTVTSAQKNPTAFYLCANSPGLAEQYFGPGTRLTVT.

Concerning this clone: Other nucleotide sequences from this sample produce the same CDR3. This chain links TRBV9 with TRBJ2-1; 7 positions agree with TRBD1. This CDR3 spans 12 amino acids. The V segment lost 1 base and the J segment 8 bases; nucleotides outside the gene matches: 0. CDR1 is SGDLS and CDR2 is YYNGEE in the germline V gene. As DNA, the CDR3 is TGTGCCAGCAGCGTAACAGGGGATGAGCAGTTCTTC. Translated: CASSVTGDEQFF. The full variable domain, with the rest looked up from reference TRBV9 and TRBJ2-1, is DSGVTQTPKHLITATGQRVTLRCSPRSGDLSVYWYQQSLDQGLQFLIQYYNGEERAKGNILERFSAQQFPDLHSELNLSSLELGDSALYFCASSVTGDEQFFGPGTRLTVL.

The rearrangement uses TRBV27 and TRBJ2-7, with D uncertain. The CDR3 totals 14 residues. CDR1 is MNHEY and CDR2 is SMNVEV in the germline V gene (reference sequence). V was shortened by 5 bases and J by 3 bases, with 14 bases between the two germline ends. The CDR3 DNA reads as TGTGCCAGCAGTCACGGTGGACCCGACTACGAGCAGTACTTC. Translation gives CASSHGGPDYEQYF.

This clone turned up a few times. The chain carries TRBV7-9 and TRBJ1-2; D not resolved. CDR3 length: 14 residues. V shed 6 bases and J shed 3 bases, with 14 bases lying between them. Germline-derived CDR1 and CDR2 are SEHNR and FQNEAQ (reference sequence). The CDR3 DNA reads as TGTGCCAGCAGGAAGGATGGAGCGGACTATGGCTACACCTTC. Translating it yields CASRKDGADYGYTF.

The rearrangement uses TRBV7-7 and TRBJ2-7; tentatively, D is TRBD2 (6 bases). The CDR3 sequence is 15 residues long. Trimming pared 5 bases from V and 0 bases from J, leaving 14 bases between. Germline values: CDR1 SSHAT, CDR2 FNYEAQ (reference sequence). The CDR3 spells CASSPGLGSSYEQYF. CDR3 DNA sequence: TGTGCCAGCAGCCCGGGACTTGGGAGCTCCTACGAGCAGTACTTC. The variable domain in full, with the rest retrieved from reference TRBV7-7 and TRBJ2-7, is GAGVSQSPRYKVTKRGQDVTLRCDPISSHATLYWYQQALGQGPEFLTYFNYEAQPDKSGLPSDRFSAERPEGSISTLTIQRTEQRDSAMYRCASSPGLGSSYEQYFGPGTRLTVT.

The chain employs TRBV9 and TRBJ2-3; 7 bases align to TRBD2. Looked up from germline, CDR1 is SGDLS and CDR2 is YYNGEE. With V trimmed by 5 bases and J by 4 bases, 4 bases remained unmatched. CDR3 length equals 13 residues. The CDR3 reads CASSLAGSDTQYF. Written as DNA, the CDR3 is TGTGCCAGCAGTTTAGCGGGTTCAGATACGCAGTATTTT.

The V call is TRBV5-1, the J call TRBJ1-1, with D possibly being TRBD1 (6 bases). This CDR3 region has 14 residues. Germline CDR1 and CDR2: SGHRS and YFSETQ. V lost 4 bases and J 1 base, leaving 11 bases between the germline ends. CDR3 region: CASSQKQGNTEAFF. CDR3 nucleotide sequence: TGCGCCAGCAGCCAAAAACAGGGGAACACTGAAGCTTTCTTT.

The chain recombines TRBV7-9 with TRBJ2-7; D gene uncertain. The V end lost 5 bases, the J end lost 0 bases, and 11 bases lay between the germline ends. The CDR3 loop spans 14 amino acids. Germline CDR1 is SEHNR and CDR2 is FQNEAQ (reference sequence). CDR3 loop: CASSPKPSSYEQYF. Written as DNA, the CDR3 is TGTGCCAGCAGCCCGAAGCCCAGCTCCTACGAGCAGTACTTC.

The chain is built from TRBV15 and TRBJ2-1; TRBD1 or TRBD2 may be the D gene (6 bases each). V dropped 0 bases and J dropped 10 bases, with 16 bases sitting between them. The CDR3 has 15 residues. Germline loops: CDR1 LNHNV, CDR2 YYDKDF (reference sequence). The CDR3 coding sequence is TGTGCCACCAGCAGAGATCGTAACAGGGCGGGGGAGCAGTTCTTC. Translation gives CATSRDRNRAGEQFF.

V is TRBV28 and J is TRBJ1-5, with D maybe TRBD1 (5 bases). V lost 6 bases to trimming and J lost 7 bases, with 13 bases between them. This CDR3 is 13 amino acids long. Germline V lookup: CDR1 MDHEN, CDR2 SYDVKM. CDR3 coding DNA: TGTGCCAGCAGACCTCCAGGGAGCCAGCCCCAGCATTTT. The encoded protein is CASRPPGSQPQHF.

This clone was seen only once. The chain joins TRBV19 to TRBJ1-5; D gene ambiguous. Trimming removed 11 bases from V and 4 bases from J, with 12 bases in between. This CDR3 contains 12 residues. Germline V gene data show CDR1 as LNHDA and CDR2 as SQIVND (reference sequence). The CDR3 loop reads CAARRGNQPQHF. The CDR3, as DNA: TGTGCCGCGAGGAGAGGGAATCAGCCCCAGCATTTT. Drawing the rest from reference TRBV19 and TRBJ1-5, the complete variable domain is DGGITQSPKYLFRKEGQNVTLSCEQNLNHDAMYWYRQDPGQGLRLIYYSQIVNDFQKGDIAEGYSVSREKKESFPLTVTSAQKNPTAFYLCAARRGNQPQHFGDGTRLSIL.

The chain is built from TRBV5-4 and TRBJ1-2; 8 bases match TRBD1. CDR1 and CDR2 from the germline V gene are SGHNT and YYREEE (reference sequence). The V segment lost 3 bases and the J segment 8 bases; nucleotides outside the gene matches: 6. This CDR3 contains 13 residues. The DNA for the CDR3 is TGTGCCAGCAGCTCGGACAGGGCAAAAGGCTACACCTTC. Residues: CASSSDRAKGYTF.

This clone was seen a single time. The chain links TRBV28 to TRBJ2-1, with a possible D match to TRBD1 (6 bases). The CDR3 length is 15 residues. V lost 5 bases and J lost 4, with 15 bases in between. Germline assignment: CDR1 MDHEN and CDR2 SYDVKM. CDR3 in DNA: TGTGCCAGCAGTGTGGACAGTGGGGGTTACAATGAGCAGTTCTTC. Protein sequence: CASSVDSGGYNEQFF.

The chain is built from TRBV18 and TRBJ2-5, with D possibly being TRBD1 (5 bases). The CDR3 contains 18 residues. Trimming removed 4 bases from V and 3 bases from J, with 24 bases in between. The germline gives CDR1 KGHSH, CDR2 LQKENI. CDR3: CASSRRQRQLPNEETQYF. The CDR3 region has the DNA TGTGCCAGCTCACGACGACAGAGGCAGCTACCAAACGAAGAGACCCAGTACTTC.

V gene TRBV10-2 combines with J gene TRBJ2-7, with a weak D call TRBD1 (5 bases). V lost 7 bases and J lost 4, with 17 bases in between. Germline values: CDR1 WSHSY, CDR2 SAAADI. CDR3 length: 14 amino acids. The CDR3 loop reads CASTIEWGQYEQYF. The CDR3, as DNA: TGCGCCAGCACCATAGAGTGGGGCCAATACGAGCAGTACTTC.

V and J are TRBV28 and TRBJ1-1; maybe TRBD1 (5 bases). This CDR3 contains 17 residues. Germline V gene lookup returns CDR1 MDHEN and CDR2 SYDVKM. Trimming shortened V by 3 bases and J by 2 bases, and 19 bases separated the two germline ends. The CDR3 DNA sequence: TGTGCCAGCAGTTTGCTCAGTGGGACCGGACTCAACACTGAAGCTTTCTTT. This codes for CASSLLSGTGLNTEAFF.

The chain carries TRBV9 and TRBJ2-7; weak D call: TRBD2 (5 bases). Trimming shortened V by 0 bases and J by 3 bases, and 16 bases separated the two germline ends. Germline CDR1 is SGDLS and CDR2 is YYNGEE. This CDR3 contains 16 residues. The CDR3 protein is CASSVDFLASFYEQYF. For the CDR3, the DNA is TGTGCCAGCAGCGTAGATTTTCTCGCTAGCTTCTACGAGCAGTACTTC.

The chain joins TRBV7-2 to TRBJ2-7; D perhaps matches TRBD1 (5 bases). Trimming cost V 5 bases and J 3 bases, with 17 bases left between them. The germline V gene encodes CDR1 SGHTA and CDR2 FQGNSA. The CDR3 loop spans 15 amino acids. The CDR3 region is CASSPSRAGIYEQYF. DNA of the CDR3: TGTGCCAGCAGCCCAAGTAGAGCAGGGATCTACGAGCAGTACTTC.

The chain joins TRBV11-3 to TRBJ2-1; the D gene is possibly TRBD2 (5 bases). Per germline, CDR1 SGHNT and CDR2 YENEEA. Trimming cost V 4 bases and J 8 bases, with 6 bases left between them. This CDR3 comprises 11 residues. CDR3: CASSYGDEQFF. The CDR3 DNA reads TGTGCCAGCAGCTACGGGGATGAGCAGTTCTTC.

The V gene is TRBV28, the J gene TRBJ2-1; D call uncertain. There are 13 residues in the CDR3. Trimming stripped 2 bases from V and 4 bases from J, with 6 bases between. Germline values: CDR1 MDHEN, CDR2 SYDVKM. CDR3 protein: CASSLAKYNEQFF. The CDR3 DNA reads TGTGCCAGCAGTTTAGCCAAGTACAATGAGCAGTTCTTC.

The rearrangement links TRBV5-6 to TRBJ2-7; no clear D gene. Trimming shortened V by 1 base and J by 2 bases, and 7 bases separated the two germline ends. CDR1 is SGHDT, CDR2 YYEEEE, per germline. The CDR3 is 13 amino acids. The CDR3 spells CASSLTVPYEQYF. The CDR3 region has the DNA TGTGCCAGCAGCTTGACAGTCCCCTACGAGCAGTACTTC.